Listed below are T cell receptor beta chains from one sample, sequenced in a study of blood T cell repertoires in COVID-19. The assay was immunoSEQ multiplex PCR, and TCRdb's table has in-frame clones only and misses some. The sample has some 490,000 clones, about 88% seen once. Sequenced material: PBMCs or T cells enriched from blood (not recorded which). The receptors come from a woman aged 60-75 years who had recovered from COVID-19. Both conserved end residues are part of each CDR3. D genes are given only for firm matches. Rows give clone size only sometimes, using once, few, many, or a class for an expanded clone.

v_call: TRBV24-1
clone_size: -
j_call: TRBJ1-2
d_call: -
cdr3_aa: CATSDPARGGIDGYTF
cdr3_nt: TGTGCCACCAGTGATCCCGCCCGCGGGGGAATCGATGGCTACACCTTC

v_call: TRBV3-1/TRBV3-2
clone_size: once
j_call: TRBJ2-3
d_call: -
cdr3_aa: CASSHSARSTDTQYF
cdr3_nt: TGTGCCAGCAGCCATTCTGCGCGGAGCACAGATACGCAGTATTTT

v_call: TRBV19
clone_size: -
j_call: TRBJ2-2
d_call: -
cdr3_aa: CASTGGRVTGELFF
cdr3_nt: TGTGCCAGTACCGGGGGGCGGGTCACCGGGGAGCTGTTTTTT

v_call: TRBV11-2
clone_size: -
j_call: TRBJ1-1
d_call: TRBD1
cdr3_aa: CASSPLTGFRNTEAFF
cdr3_nt: TGTGCCAGCAGCCCGTTGACAGGGTTTAGGAACACTGAAGCTTTCTTT

v_call: TRBV5-6
clone_size: -
j_call: TRBJ2-1
d_call: TRBD2
cdr3_aa: CASAGLAGGQGEQFF
cdr3_nt: TGTGCCAGCGCGGGACTAGCGGGGGGGCAGGGTGAGCAGTTCTTC

v_call: TRBV5-5
clone_size: -
j_call: TRBJ2-5
d_call: TRBD1
cdr3_aa: CASSLDRGWAETQYF
cdr3_nt: TGTGCCAGCAGCTTGGACAGGGGATGGGCAGAGACCCAGTACTTC

v_call: TRBV24-1
clone_size: -
j_call: TRBJ2-7
d_call: TRBD1
cdr3_aa: CATSDPGTGNYEQYF
cdr3_nt: TGTGCCACCAGTGACCCCGGGACAGGGAACTACGAGCAGTACTTC

v_call: TRBV6-5
clone_size: -
j_call: TRBJ1-3
d_call: -
cdr3_aa: CASSYSSQGSGNTIYF
cdr3_nt: TGTGCCAGCAGTTACTCGAGTCAGGGCTCTGGAAACACCATATATTTT

v_call: TRBV2
clone_size: -
j_call: TRBJ2-6
d_call: -
cdr3_aa: CASRAQSGANVLTF
cdr3_nt: TGTGCCAGCAGAGCCCAATCTGGGGCCAACGTCCTGACTTTC

v_call: TRBV2
clone_size: -
j_call: TRBJ1-1
d_call: -
cdr3_aa: CASSEAGQMVMNTEAFF
cdr3_nt: TGTGCCAGCAGTGAAGCTGGGCAGATGGTGATGAACACTGAAGCTTTCTTT

v_call: TRBV2
clone_size: -
j_call: TRBJ1-1
d_call: TRBD1
cdr3_aa: CASSGTGGLAFF
cdr3_nt: TGTGCCAGCAGTGGAACAGGGGGACTAGCTTTCTTT

v_call: TRBV2
clone_size: -
j_call: TRBJ2-5
d_call: TRBD2
cdr3_aa: CASTTSGEAGTQYF
cdr3_nt: TGTGCCAGCACTACGAGCGGGGAGGCCGGGACCCAGTACTTC

v_call: TRBV10-2
clone_size: once
j_call: TRBJ1-1
d_call: -
cdr3_aa: CASRKSPFGRGNTEAFF
cdr3_nt: TGCGCCAGCAGGAAATCCCCCTTCGGGCGGGGGAACACTGAAGCTTTCTTT

v_call: TRBV27
clone_size: -
j_call: TRBJ1-5
d_call: TRBD1
cdr3_aa: CASTTGTGGSQPQHF
cdr3_nt: TGTGCCAGCACCACTGGGACAGGGGGCAGTCAGCCCCAGCATTTT

v_call: TRBV11-2
clone_size: -
j_call: TRBJ2-3
d_call: TRBD2
cdr3_aa: CASSLGGWVAGWDTQYF
cdr3_nt: TGTGCCAGCAGCTTAGGTGGCTGGGTAGCGGGGTGGGATACGCAGTATTTT

v_call: TRBV5-1
clone_size: -
j_call: TRBJ1-4
d_call: -
cdr3_aa: CASSSGLVNEKLFF
cdr3_nt: TGCGCCAGCAGCTCGGGACTAGTTAATGAAAAACTGTTTTTT

v_call: TRBV6-5
clone_size: -
j_call: TRBJ1-5
d_call: -
cdr3_aa: CASRANGIQHF
cdr3_nt: TGTGCCAGCAGGGCGAACGGGATCCAGCATTTT

v_call: TRBV5-4
clone_size: -
j_call: TRBJ1-6
d_call: -
cdr3_aa: CASSGRDTGLTLHF
cdr3_nt: TGTGCCAGCAGCGGCCGGGACACCGGTTTGACCCTCCACTTT

v_call: TRBV5-1
clone_size: -
j_call: TRBJ1-3
d_call: TRBD1
cdr3_aa: CASSLAGGGNTIYF
cdr3_nt: TGCGCCAGCAGCTTGGCAGGGGGCGGAAACACCATATATTTT

v_call: TRBV18
clone_size: -
j_call: TRBJ1-1
d_call: -
cdr3_aa: CASSRDTMNTEAFF
cdr3_nt: TGTGCCAGCTCACGGGACACAATGAACACTGAAGCTTTCTTT

v_call: TRBV6-5
clone_size: -
j_call: TRBJ2-3
d_call: TRBD1
cdr3_aa: CASRRTGVSPDTQYF
cdr3_nt: TGTGCCAGCAGACGGACAGGGGTCAGCCCAGATACGCAGTATTTT

v_call: TRBV10-3
clone_size: -
j_call: TRBJ1-2
d_call: -
cdr3_aa: CAISPGTANYGYTF
cdr3_nt: TGTGCCATCAGTCCTGGCACAGCTAACTATGGCTACACCTTC

v_call: TRBV5-1
clone_size: -
j_call: TRBJ2-5
d_call: TRBD2
cdr3_aa: CASSLTPASGGPDPRETQYF
cdr3_nt: TGCGCCAGCAGCTTAACGCCCGCTAGCGGGGGGCCCGATCCCAGGGAGACCCAGTACTTC

v_call: TRBV5-6
clone_size: once
j_call: TRBJ1-2
d_call: -
cdr3_aa: CASSFAPEDYGYTF
cdr3_nt: TGTGCCAGCAGCTTTGCTCCGGAGGACTATGGCTACACCTTC

v_call: TRBV2
clone_size: -
j_call: TRBJ1-1
d_call: TRBD1
cdr3_aa: CASGTRTGEAFF
cdr3_nt: TGTGCCAGCGGGACCCGGACAGGGGAAGCTTTCTTT

v_call: TRBV9
clone_size: -
j_call: TRBJ1-5
d_call: -
cdr3_aa: CASSGTGSNQPQHF
cdr3_nt: TGTGCCAGCAGCGGGACTGGGAGCAATCAGCCCCAGCATTTT

v_call: TRBV5-5
clone_size: -
j_call: TRBJ2-1
d_call: -
cdr3_aa: CASSWGTSYNEQFF
cdr3_nt: TGTGCCAGCAGCTGGGGGACATCCTACAATGAGCAGTTCTTC